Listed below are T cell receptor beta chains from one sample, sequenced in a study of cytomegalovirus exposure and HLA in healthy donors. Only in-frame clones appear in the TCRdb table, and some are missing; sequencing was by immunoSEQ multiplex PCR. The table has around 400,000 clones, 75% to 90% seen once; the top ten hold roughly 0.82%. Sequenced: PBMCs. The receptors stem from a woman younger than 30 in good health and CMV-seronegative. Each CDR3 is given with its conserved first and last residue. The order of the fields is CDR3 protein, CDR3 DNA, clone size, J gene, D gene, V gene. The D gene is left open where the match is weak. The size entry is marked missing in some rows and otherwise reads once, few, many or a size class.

cdr3_aa: CASSQGLRGWGDTQYF
cdr3_nt: TGTGCCAGCAGTCAGGGACTCAGAGGGTGGGGAGATACGCAGTATTTT
clone_size: .
j_call: TRBJ2-3
d_call: .
v_call: TRBV27

cdr3_aa: CASSTGTSGSFNEQFF
cdr3_nt: TGTGCCAGCAGCACCGGGACTAGCGGGAGTTTCAATGAGCAGTTCTTC
clone_size: .
j_call: TRBJ2-1
d_call: TRBD2
v_call: TRBV7-6

cdr3_aa: CATSGGQGFRPQHF
cdr3_nt: TGTGCCACCAGCGGAGGACAGGGGTTTCGGCCCCAGCATTTT
clone_size: once
j_call: TRBJ1-5
d_call: TRBD1
v_call: TRBV15

cdr3_aa: CASRAGDSGANVLTF
cdr3_nt: TGTGCCAGCAGAGCAGGGGACTCTGGGGCCAACGTCCTGACTTTC
clone_size: once
j_call: TRBJ2-6
d_call: .
v_call: TRBV2

cdr3_aa: CASSPGLAQYNEQFF
cdr3_nt: TGTGCCAGCAGCCCCGGACTAGCGCAGTACAATGAGCAGTTCTTC
clone_size: once
j_call: TRBJ2-1
d_call: TRBD2
v_call: TRBV7-9

cdr3_aa: CASSPQLAGEYNEQFF
cdr3_nt: TGTGCCAGCAGCCCCCAGTTGGCGGGGGAGTACAATGAGCAGTTCTTC
clone_size: .
j_call: TRBJ2-1
d_call: TRBD2
v_call: TRBV7-9

cdr3_aa: CASSLRRGKSDYGYTF
cdr3_nt: TGTGCCAGCAGTTTAAGGCGGGGGAAGAGCGACTATGGCTACACCTTC
clone_size: .
j_call: TRBJ1-2
d_call: .
v_call: TRBV27

cdr3_aa: CASSTVNTEAFF
cdr3_nt: TGTGCCAGCAGCACAGTAAACACTGAAGCTTTCTTT
clone_size: .
j_call: TRBJ1-1
d_call: .
v_call: TRBV28

cdr3_aa: CASSHRGPLWHF
cdr3_nt: TGTGCCAGCAGCCATCGAGGGCCCCTATGGCATTTT
clone_size: .
j_call: TRBJ1-5
d_call: .
v_call: TRBV5-8

cdr3_aa: CASSQLQGANEKLFF
cdr3_nt: TGTGCCAGCAGTCAGCTCCAGGGGGCTAATGAAAAACTGTTTTTT
clone_size: .
j_call: TRBJ1-4
d_call: TRBD1
v_call: TRBV27

cdr3_aa: CASSLAGSGAFYEQYF
cdr3_nt: TGTGCCAGCAGTTTAGCTGGCTCTGGGGCTTTTTACGAGCAGTACTTC
clone_size: .
j_call: TRBJ2-7
d_call: .
v_call: TRBV27

cdr3_aa: CASSLAGGIYEQYF
cdr3_nt: TGTGCCAGCAGTCTAGCGGGGGGGATCTACGAGCAGTACTTC
clone_size: .
j_call: TRBJ2-7
d_call: TRBD2
v_call: TRBV27

cdr3_aa: CASSSIGTGSPKNIQYF
cdr3_nt: TGTGCCAGCAGTTCTATCGGGACAGGGAGTCCCAAAAACATTCAGTACTTC
clone_size: .
j_call: TRBJ2-4
d_call: TRBD1
v_call: TRBV28

cdr3_aa: CASSHRGTSGNTIYF
cdr3_nt: TGCGCCAGCAGCCACAGGGGGACCTCTGGAAACACCATATATTTT
clone_size: .
j_call: TRBJ1-3
d_call: TRBD1
v_call: TRBV4-1

cdr3_aa: CASSEVPGYEQYF
cdr3_nt: TGTGCCAGCAGTGAAGTCCCCGGCTACGAGCAGTACTTC
clone_size: few
j_call: TRBJ2-7
d_call: .
v_call: TRBV2

cdr3_aa: CSVPASGVSTDTQYF
cdr3_nt: TGCAGCGTCCCTGCCAGCGGGGTAAGCACAGATACGCAGTATTTT
clone_size: .
j_call: TRBJ2-3
d_call: TRBD2
v_call: TRBV29-1